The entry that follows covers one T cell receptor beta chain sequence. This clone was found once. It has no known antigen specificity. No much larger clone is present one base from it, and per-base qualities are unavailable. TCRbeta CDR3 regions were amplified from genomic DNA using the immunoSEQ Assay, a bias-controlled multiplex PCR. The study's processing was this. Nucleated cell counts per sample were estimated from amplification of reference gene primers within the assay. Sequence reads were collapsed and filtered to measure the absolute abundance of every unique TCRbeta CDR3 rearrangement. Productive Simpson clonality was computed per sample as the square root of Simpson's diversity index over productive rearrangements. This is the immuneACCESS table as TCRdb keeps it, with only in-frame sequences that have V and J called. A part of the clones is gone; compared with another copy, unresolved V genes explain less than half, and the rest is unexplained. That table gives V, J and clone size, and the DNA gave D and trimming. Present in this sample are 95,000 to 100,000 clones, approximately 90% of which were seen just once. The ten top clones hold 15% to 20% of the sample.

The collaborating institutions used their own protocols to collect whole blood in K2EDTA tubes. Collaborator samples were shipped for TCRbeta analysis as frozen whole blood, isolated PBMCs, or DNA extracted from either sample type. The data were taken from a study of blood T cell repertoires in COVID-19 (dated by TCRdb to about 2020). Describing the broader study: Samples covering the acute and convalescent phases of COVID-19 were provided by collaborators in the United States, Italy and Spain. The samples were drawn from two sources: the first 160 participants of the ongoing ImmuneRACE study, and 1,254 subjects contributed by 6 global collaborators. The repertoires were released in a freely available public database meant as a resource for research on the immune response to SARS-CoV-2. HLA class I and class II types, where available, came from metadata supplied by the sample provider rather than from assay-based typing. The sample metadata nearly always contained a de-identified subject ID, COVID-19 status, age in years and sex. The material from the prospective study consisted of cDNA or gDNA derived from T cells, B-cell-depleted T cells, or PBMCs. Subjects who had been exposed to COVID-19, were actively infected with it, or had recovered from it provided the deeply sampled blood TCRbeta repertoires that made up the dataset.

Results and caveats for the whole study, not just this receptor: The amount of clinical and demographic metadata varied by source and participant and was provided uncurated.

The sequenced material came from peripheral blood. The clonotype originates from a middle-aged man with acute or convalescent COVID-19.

This receptor has the CDR3 CASSSDLTNTEAFF. At the DNA level, the sequence is TGTGCCAGCAGTTCGGACTTAACGAACACTGAAGCTTTCTTT. The chain was built from TRBV6-2 or TRBV6-3 and TRBJ1-1, with the D gene uncertain. V is cut by 4 bases and J by 1 base, and the space between the germline ends is 10 bases. CDR1 and CDR2 were assigned from the germline V gene as MNHEY and SVGEGT. Measured from the cysteine to the phenylalanine, the CDR3 is 14 residues long. Of all the DNA, just the CDR3 is kept, 42 bases in frame from base 1.